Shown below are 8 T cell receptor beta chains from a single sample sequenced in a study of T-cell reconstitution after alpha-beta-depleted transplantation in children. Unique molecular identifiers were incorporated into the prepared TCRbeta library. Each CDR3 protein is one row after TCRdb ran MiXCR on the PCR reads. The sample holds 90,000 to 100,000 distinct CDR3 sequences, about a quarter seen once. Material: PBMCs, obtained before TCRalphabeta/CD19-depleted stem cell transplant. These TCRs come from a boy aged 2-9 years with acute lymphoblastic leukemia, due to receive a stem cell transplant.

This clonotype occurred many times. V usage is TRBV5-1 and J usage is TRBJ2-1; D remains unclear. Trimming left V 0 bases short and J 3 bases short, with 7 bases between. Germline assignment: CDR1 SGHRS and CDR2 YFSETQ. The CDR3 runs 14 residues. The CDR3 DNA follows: TGCGCCAGCAGCTTGGATGGGTACTACAATGAGCAGTTCTTC. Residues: CASSLDGYYNEQFF. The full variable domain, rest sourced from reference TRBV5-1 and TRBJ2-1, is KAGVTQTPRYLIKTRGQQVTLSCSPISGHRSVSWYQQTPGQGLQFLFEYFSETQRNKGNFPGRFSGRQFSNSRSEMNVSTLELGDSALYLCASSLDGYYNEQFFGPGTRLTVL.

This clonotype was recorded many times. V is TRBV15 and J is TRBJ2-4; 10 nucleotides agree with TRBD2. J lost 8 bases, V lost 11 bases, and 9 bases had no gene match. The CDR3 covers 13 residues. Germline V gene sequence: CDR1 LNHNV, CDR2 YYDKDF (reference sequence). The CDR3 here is CAACSSGRDIQYF. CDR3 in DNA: TGTGCCGCCTGTTCTAGCGGGAGAGACATTCAGTACTTC.

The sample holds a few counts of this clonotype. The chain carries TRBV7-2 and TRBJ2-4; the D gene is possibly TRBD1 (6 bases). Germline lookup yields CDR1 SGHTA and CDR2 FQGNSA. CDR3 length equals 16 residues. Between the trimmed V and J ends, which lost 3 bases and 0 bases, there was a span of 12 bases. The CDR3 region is CASSFAVTGAKNIQYF. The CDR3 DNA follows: TGTGCCAGCAGCTTCGCCGTGACAGGAGCCAAAAACATTCAGTACTTC.

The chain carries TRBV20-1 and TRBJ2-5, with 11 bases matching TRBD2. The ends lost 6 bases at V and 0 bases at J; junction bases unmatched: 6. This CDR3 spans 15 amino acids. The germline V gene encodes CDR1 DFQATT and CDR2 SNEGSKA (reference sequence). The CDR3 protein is CSATGTSGNQETQYF. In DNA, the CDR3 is TGCAGTGCGACCGGGACTAGCGGAAACCAAGAGACCCAGTACTTC.

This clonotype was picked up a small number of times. The CDR3, as DNA: TGTGCCAGCAGTGGACTAGCGGAGAACACCGGGGAGCTGTTTTTT. Its translation is CASSGLAENTGELFF. The rearrangement joins TRBV2 to TRBJ2-2, with TRBD2 matching 9 bases. Germline V lookup: CDR1 SNHLY, CDR2 FYNNEI. J gave up 1 base and V 4 bases, and 1 base lay outside the gene matches. CDR3 size: 15 residues. Filled out from reference TRBV2 and TRBJ2-2, the complete variable domain reads EPEVTQTPSHQVTQMGQEVILRCVPISNHLYFYWYRQILGQKVEFLVSFYNNEISEKSEIFDDQFSVERPDGSNFTLKIRSTKLEDSAMYFCASSGLAENTGELFFGEGSRLTVL.

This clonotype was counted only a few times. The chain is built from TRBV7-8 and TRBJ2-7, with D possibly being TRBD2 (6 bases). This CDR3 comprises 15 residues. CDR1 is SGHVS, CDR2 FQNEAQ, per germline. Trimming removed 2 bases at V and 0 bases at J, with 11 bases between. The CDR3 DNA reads TGTGCCAGCAGCTTACGGTTCGGGAGCTCCTACGAGCAGTACTTC. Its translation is CASSLRFGSSYEQYF.

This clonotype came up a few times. The chain's CDR3 is CSARVRHEQFF. For the CDR3, the DNA is TGCAGTGCTAGAGTTAGGCATGAGCAGTTCTTC. The chain joins TRBV20-1 to TRBJ2-1; D remains ambiguous. The CDR3 is 11 residues long. Between the trimmed V and J ends, which lost 1 base and 8 bases, there was a span of 6 bases. Germline V gene lookup returns CDR1 DFQATT and CDR2 SNEGSKA (reference sequence).

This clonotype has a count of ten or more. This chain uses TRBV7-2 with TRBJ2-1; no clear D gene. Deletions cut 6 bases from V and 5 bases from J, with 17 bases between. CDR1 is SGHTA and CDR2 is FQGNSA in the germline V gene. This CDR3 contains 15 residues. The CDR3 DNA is TGTGCCAGCAGACACCGAGGCCTAGAGAACAATGAGCAGTTCTTC. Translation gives CASRHRGLENNEQFF.